Included here is one T cell receptor beta chain sequence, with context. The data originate from a study of blood T cell repertoires in COVID-19. Background on the study: Collection of acute and convalescent COVID-19 samples took place in the United States, Italy and Spain. T cells, B-cell-depleted T cells, or PBMCs supplied cDNA or gDNA.

CDR1 is SNHLY and CDR2 is FYNNEI in the germline V gene. V shed 3 bases and J shed 3 bases, with 9 bases lying between them. This CDR3 comprises 14 residues. Everyone who took part was roughly 18 to 89 years old, and they came from about 23 US areas. Cohort placement rested on clinical history that participants reported themselves. The repertoire was sequenced with immunoSEQ multiplex PCR; TCRdb's copy has only in-frame clones and lacks some. Among 200,000 to 250,000 clones listed, around 90% were seen once. J is TRBJ1-5 and V is TRBV2; a possible D gene is TRBD1 (6 bases). Sequenced: PBMCs or T cells enriched from blood (not recorded which). The sequence was collected from a woman aged 25 to 39 with acute COVID-19. CDR3 loop: CASSDGDINQPQHF. The DNA for the CDR3 is TGTGCCAGCAGTGATGGGGACATCAATCAGCCCCAGCATTTT.